This T cell receptor beta chain was profiled in a study of blood T cell repertoires in COVID-19. Study-level information: Italy, Spain and the United States were the sources of the convalescent and acute COVID-19 samples. T cells, B-cell-depleted T cells, or PBMCs provided the cDNA or gDNA that served as material.

Original processing notes: Quantification of nucleated cells was approximated via reference gene primer amplification. Here immunoSEQ multiplex PCR was the method, and the copy in TCRdb shows in-frame clones only, minus some. V and J calls and clone size follow that table, whereas D and trimming were derived from the DNA. The sample lists approximately 350,000 clones; around 82% were seen once. Germline CDR1 is LNHDA and CDR2 is SQIVND (reference sequence). Unmatched junction bases numbered 6, after V lost 7 bases and J lost 2 bases. The CDR3 covers 16 residues. The sequencing sample was made of peripheral blood. V and J are TRBV19 and TRBJ1-6, with 9 bases aligning to TRBD1. This clonotype was obtained from a man aged 30 to 39 with active or convalescent COVID-19. DNA for the CDR3: TGTGCCAGTACGACAGGGGGGAACACCTATAATTCACCCCTCCACTTT. Protein product: CASTTGGNTYNSPLHF.